This paragraph covers one T cell receptor beta chain sequence. The target antigen is unknown. The sample's treatment: roughly 20 received Ad26.COV2.S at low or high dose, single or two shots; 5 received placebo; per-sample allocation not given. The samples were gathered on day 63 after the first injection of vaccine or placebo. An Ad26 vector that expressed Wuhan-strain SARS-CoV-2 spike constituted the vaccine. Sequencing was performed with immunoSEQ multiplex PCR; in TCRdb, only in-frame clones are kept and a portion is missing. The data contain about 390,000 clones, 88% of them singletons. The source of the sample is a study of Ad26.COV2.S vaccination and SARS-CoV-2 variants. Background on the study: Ad26.COV2.S arm of COV1001 included the donor. The study gave Ad26.COV2.S intramuscularly, once or twice 56 days apart.

General study findings and limits: Vaccine recipients surpassed placebo recipients in spike-specific TCR breadth.

The CDR3 is made up of 13 amino acids. Germline V lookup: CDR1 WSHSY, CDR2 SAAADI. V dropped 10 bases and J dropped 2 bases, with 12 bases sitting between them. The chain couples TRBV10-2 to TRBJ1-5; the D is unclear. Sequences were derived from peripheral blood, sampled in a trial of Ad26.COV2.S vaccine versus placebo. The TCR sequence derives from a person between 18 and 59 years old who received the Ad26.COV2.S COVID-19 vaccine or a placebo. The CDR3 reads CATSESGNQPQHF. CDR3 coding DNA: TGCGCCACCTCAGAAAGTGGCAATCAGCCCCAGCATTTT.